These 21 T cell receptor beta chains share one sample of origin, sequenced in a study of Ad26.COV2.S vaccination and SARS-CoV-2 variants. Produced via immunoSEQ multiplex PCR; TCRdb's table is partial and in-frame only. The sample carries about 480,000 clones, around nine tenths recorded once. Specified treatment: roughly 19 received Ad26.COV2.S at low or high dose, single or two shots; several received placebo; per-sample allocation not given. Day 63 after the first vaccine or placebo injection was the time point for sampling. The source material was peripheral blood, sampled in a trial of Ad26.COV2.S vaccine versus placebo. The receptors shown here come from a person aged 18-60 years who received the Ad26.COV2.S COVID-19 vaccine or a placebo.

This chain links TRBV2 with TRBJ2-4, with D tentatively TRBD2 (5 bases). Trimming left V 7 bases short and J 3 bases short, with 25 bases between. Germline values: CDR1 SNHLY, CDR2 FYNNEI. The CDR3 has 18 residues. This CDR3 reads CASIEFVGLTTGKNIQYF. The CDR3 region has the DNA TGTGCCAGCATAGAGTTCGTAGGACTTACGACGGGCAAAAACATTCAGTACTTC.

This rearrangement joins TRBV9 to TRBJ2-1; 9 bases agree with TRBD1. CDR3 size: 15 residues. Losses at the gene ends were 3 bases for V and 3 bases for J; bases not matched to a gene: 4. Germline CDR1 reads SGDLS; CDR2 reads YYNGEE. CDR3 residues: CASSAGQGLYNEQFF. The CDR3 nucleotides read TGTGCCAGCAGCGCGGGACAGGGACTCTACAATGAGCAGTTCTTC.

In nucleotides, the CDR3 is TGTGCCAGCAGTTTAGGCGGGAGTCGTTACAATGAGCAGTTCTTC. Its translation is CASSLGGSRYNEQFF. V usage is TRBV5-4 and J usage is TRBJ2-1; 7 positions agree with TRBD2. V lost 5 bases, J lost 4 bases, and 9 bases stayed unmatched. Germline CDR1 reads SGHNT; CDR2 reads YYREEE (reference sequence). The CDR3 extends over 15 amino acids.

The rearrangement joins TRBV7-2 to TRBJ2-7, with TRBD1 matching 11 bases. Trimming removed 2 bases from V and 3 bases from J; junction bases left unmatched: 6. Germline CDR1 SGHTA, CDR2 FQGNSA. The CDR3 is made up of 16 amino acids. Written as DNA, the CDR3 is TGTGCCAGCAGCTTACTCTGGGACAGGGGGATCTACGAGCAGTACTTC. Translating it yields CASSLLWDRGIYEQYF. Full variable domain (missing parts from reference TRBV7-2 and TRBJ2-7): GAGVSQSPSNKVTEKGKDVELRCDPISGHTALYWYRQSLGQGLEFLIYFQGNSAPDKSGLPSDRFSAERTGGSVSTLTIQRTQQEDSAVYLCASSLLWDRGIYEQYFGPGTRLTVT.

This chain connects TRBV19 to TRBJ2-5, with TRBD1 matching over 9 bases. Germline V gene data show CDR1 as LNHDA and CDR2 as SQIVND (reference sequence). V was clipped by 3 bases and J by 7 bases; unmatched bases: 9. CDR3 length: 15 residues. CDR3 sequence: CASSIPGTGPRTQYF. The CDR3 coding sequence is TGTGCCAGTAGTATCCCCGGGACAGGGCCTAGGACCCAGTACTTC.

This rearrangement joins TRBV7-2 to TRBJ2-5, with D hard to call. CDR1 is SGHTA and CDR2 is FQGNSA in the germline V gene. V lost 0 bases and J 1 base, leaving 0 bases between the germline ends. The CDR3 runs to 12 residues. Written as DNA, the CDR3 is TGTGCCAGCAGCTTAGCCCAAGAGACCCAGTACTTC. Protein: CASSLAQETQYF. Supplemented by reference TRBV7-2 and TRBJ2-5, the full variable domain reads GAGVSQSPSNKVTEKGKDVELRCDPISGHTALYWYRQSLGQGLEFLIYFQGNSAPDKSGLPSDRFSAERTGGSVSTLTIQRTQQEDSAVYLCASSLAQETQYFGPGTRLLVL.

The chain recombines TRBV30 with TRBJ1-2; D unclear. There are 14 residues in the CDR3. V was pared by 1 base and J by 8 bases, with 17 bases between. Germline loops: CDR1 GTSNPN, CDR2 SVGIG (reference sequence). CDR3 nucleotides: TGTGCCTGGAGTGACTTGGATCGCCTCCGGGGCTACACCTTC. This sequence encodes CAWSDLDRLRGYTF.

The chain employs TRBV5-1 and TRBJ2-1; TRBD2 aligns across 13 bases. Germline CDR1 is SGHRS and CDR2 is YFSETQ. CDR3 size: 19 residues. V shed 4 bases and J 2 bases; nucleotides not matched to a gene: 12. The CDR3 region is CASSRGLAGAPTTYNEQFF. As DNA, the CDR3 is TGCGCCAGCAGCCGCGGACTAGCGGGAGCTCCTACAACCTACAATGAGCAGTTCTTC.

J is TRBJ2-7 and V is TRBV7-8; 8 bases map to TRBD2. In germline, CDR1 is SGHVS, CDR2 FQNEAQ. Trimming removed 2 bases from V and 3 bases from J; junction bases left unmatched: 15. This CDR3 has 18 amino acids. The CDR3 here is CASSLKAGAARGGYEQYF. CDR3 nucleotides: TGTGCCAGCAGCTTAAAAGCGGGGGCGGCCCGAGGCGGCTACGAGCAGTACTTC.

The chain combines TRBV10-3 with TRBJ2-1; 7 nucleotides agree with TRBD1. This CDR3 region has 15 residues. CDR1 ENHRY and CDR2 SYGVKD come from the germline V gene. After removal of 8 bases from V and 0 bases from J, the junction contained 7 bases not matched to a gene. The CDR3 DNA reads as TGTGCCATCTCAGACAGGGATGGCTCCTACAATGAGCAGTTCTTC. Its translation: CAISDRDGSYNEQFF.

CDR3 nucleotides: TGTGCCAGCAGTCGAGCCGATACGCAGTATTTT. Amino acids: CASSRADTQYF. This sequence joins TRBV6-5 and TRBJ2-3, with D hard to call. CDR3 length: 11 amino acids. The germline V gene encodes CDR1 MNHEY and CDR2 SVGAGI. Trimming shortened V by 5 bases and J by 6 bases, and 6 bases separated the two germline ends.

In its sample, this clone was seen many times. The same CDR3 is also encoded by other DNA sequences in this sample. The V gene is TRBV30, the J gene TRBJ1-1, with D unclear. In germline, CDR1 is GTSNPN, CDR2 SVGIG (reference sequence). There are 13 residues in the CDR3. Trimming shortened V by 0 bases and J by 2 bases, and 7 bases separated the two germline ends. The CDR3, as DNA: TGTGCCTGGAGTGTACAAGCCAACACTGAAGCTTTCTTT. Translated, it gives CAWSVQANTEAFF.

CDR3 sequence (DNA): TGTGCCAGCAGCAGGGACCTCACCCAAGAGACCCAGTACTTC. Residues: CASSRDLTQETQYF. V is TRBV9 and J is TRBJ2-5; D could derive from TRBD1 or TRBD2 (5 bases each). CDR1 is SGDLS and CDR2 is YYNGEE in the germline V gene. The CDR3 sequence is 14 residues long. V shed 4 bases and J shed 1 base, with 11 bases lying between them.

The V and J genes are TRBV7-2 and TRBJ1-2; 12 positions agree with TRBD1. Trimming removed 5 bases from V and 5 bases from J; junction bases left unmatched: 12. The CDR3 is made up of 17 amino acids. Germline V CDR1 and CDR2: SGHTA, FQGNSA. The CDR3 reads CASSPGGQGAIRYGYTF. The CDR3 DNA reads TGTGCCAGCAGCCCAGGGGGACAGGGGGCGATTCGGTATGGCTACACCTTC.

The chain has TRBV11-2 and TRBJ2-3; tentative D call: TRBD2 (6 bases). This CDR3 is built from 17 residues. CDR1 and CDR2 from the germline V gene are SGHAT and FQNNGV. V lost 1 base and J 1 base, leaving 15 bases between the germline ends. CDR3 DNA sequence: TGTGCCAGCAGCTTAGGGGACTCAGCAAGGCGCACAGATACGCAGTATTTT. Residues: CASSLGDSARRTDTQYF.

This chain joins TRBV2 and TRBJ2-2; unclear D gene. CDR1 is SNHLY and CDR2 is FYNNEI in the germline V gene. The CDR3 spans 14 residues. Trimming removed 4 bases at V and 7 bases at J, with 13 bases between. CDR3 sequence: CASSVARAVGELFF. Written as DNA, the CDR3 is TGTGCCAGCAGTGTAGCTCGGGCGGTCGGGGAGCTGTTTTTT.

This clone was picked up one time. V and J are TRBV5-1 and TRBJ1-1; D gene unclear. Deletions cut 4 bases from V and 5 bases from J, with 18 bases between. Germline CDR1 reads SGHRS; CDR2 reads YFSETQ. The CDR3 spans 15 residues. The CDR3 DNA reads as TGCGCCAGCAGCCCCGTACGGTCGGGTTATACTGAAGCTTTCTTT. Translated, it gives CASSPVRSGYTEAFF.

The chain uses TRBV28 and TRBJ2-5; 7 bases are shared with TRBD2. V lost 7 bases to trimming and J lost 2 bases; unmatched junction nucleotides: 4. The CDR3 totals 13 residues. CDR1 is MDHEN, CDR2 SYDVKM, per germline. The CDR3, as DNA: TGTGCCAGCACCCCGGGACTACAAGAGACCCAGTACTTC. Translated: CASTPGLQETQYF. Full variable domain (outside the CDR3, taken from reference TRBV28 and TRBJ2-5): DVKVTQSSRYLVKRTGEKVFLECVQDMDHENMFWYRQDPGLGLRLIYFSYDVKMKEKGDIPEGYSVSREKKERFSLILESASTNQTSMYLCASTPGLQETQYFGPGTRLLVL.

The chain carries TRBV30 and TRBJ2-1; 8 bases fit TRBD1. The CDR3 has 14 amino acids. CDR1 is GTSNPN, CDR2 SVGIG, per germline (reference sequence). J lost 4 bases, V lost 2 bases, and 4 bases had no gene match. The CDR3: CAWSLGDRYNEQFF. DNA of the CDR3: TGTGCCTGGAGTTTGGGGGACAGGTACAATGAGCAGTTCTTC.

The gene calls are TRBV6-2 or TRBV6-3 and TRBJ1-4; D not certain. Trimming left V 4 bases short and J 11 bases short, with 8 bases between. The V gene's germline CDR1 is MNHEY and CDR2 SVGEGT. The CDR3 loop spans 11 amino acids. The CDR3 region has the DNA TGTGCCAGCAGTTTGGGGTATAAACTGTTTTTT. This encodes CASSLGYKLFF.

The rearrangement links TRBV24-1 to TRBJ2-2; D may correspond to TRBD1 or TRBD2 (6 bases each). Germline V gives CDR1 KGHDR, CDR2 SFDVKD. CDR3 length: 13 amino acids. V lost 6 bases to trimming and J lost 7 bases, with 11 bases between them. CDR3 DNA sequence: TGTGCCACCAGTCTAGGGGGGATCGGGGAGCTGTTTTTT. This codes for CATSLGGIGELFF.